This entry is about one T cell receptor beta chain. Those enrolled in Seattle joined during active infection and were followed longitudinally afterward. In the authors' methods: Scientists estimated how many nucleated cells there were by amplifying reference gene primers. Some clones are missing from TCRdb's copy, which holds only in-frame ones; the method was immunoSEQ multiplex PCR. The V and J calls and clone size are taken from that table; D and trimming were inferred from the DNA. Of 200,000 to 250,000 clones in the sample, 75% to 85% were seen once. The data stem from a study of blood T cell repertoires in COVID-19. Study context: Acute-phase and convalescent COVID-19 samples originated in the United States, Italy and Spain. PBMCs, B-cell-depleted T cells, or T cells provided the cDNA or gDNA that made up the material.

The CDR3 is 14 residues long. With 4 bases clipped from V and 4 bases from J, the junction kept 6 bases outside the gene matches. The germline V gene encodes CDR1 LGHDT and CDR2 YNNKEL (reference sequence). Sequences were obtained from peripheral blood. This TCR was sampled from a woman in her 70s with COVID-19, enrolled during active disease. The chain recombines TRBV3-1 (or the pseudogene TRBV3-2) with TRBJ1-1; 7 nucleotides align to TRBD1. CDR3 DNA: TGTGCCAGCAGCCCCCTGACAGGGACCACTGAAGCTTTCTTT. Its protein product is CASSPLTGTTEAFF.